This T cell receptor (beta chain) was profiled in a study of CD8 T cells in ankylosing spondylitis. Study-level results: Some of the motif variants had earlier been found in reactive arthritis patients' fluid and blood. Enrichment of disease-linked clones was reportedly significant in matched ankylosing spondylitis synovial fluid. Disease-linked clones bore a CD8+ phenotype, appearing relatively rarely in peripheral blood. Ankylosing spondylitis blood seemed to carry a telltale TCR beta motif made of several highly homologous variants.

This clonotype was counted between two and nine times. The antigen is unknown. V lost 4 bases and J lost 2, with 16 bases in between. CDR3 size: 17 residues. The germline V gene has CDR1 SGDLS and CDR2 YYNGEE. Quantitative 5'-RACE with molecular barcodes generated TCR beta libraries. TCRdb independently ran MiXCR on the 5' RACE reads; one entry per CDR3 protein. The sample contains about 840,000 distinct CDR3 sequences, 10% to 15% of which appear only once. The chain carries TRBV9 and TRBJ2-6; D tentatively reads TRBD1 or TRBD2 (5 bases each). The sequence was collected from a male donor with ankylosing spondylitis. Sequencing was done on a sample of blood, either unsorted or a sorted T cell fraction (not recorded which). CDR3 sequence reads: CASSPLLGVPGANVLTF. The CDR3, as DNA: TGTGCCAGCAGCCCCCTTTTGGGGGTTCCTGGGGCCAACGTCCTGACTTTC.